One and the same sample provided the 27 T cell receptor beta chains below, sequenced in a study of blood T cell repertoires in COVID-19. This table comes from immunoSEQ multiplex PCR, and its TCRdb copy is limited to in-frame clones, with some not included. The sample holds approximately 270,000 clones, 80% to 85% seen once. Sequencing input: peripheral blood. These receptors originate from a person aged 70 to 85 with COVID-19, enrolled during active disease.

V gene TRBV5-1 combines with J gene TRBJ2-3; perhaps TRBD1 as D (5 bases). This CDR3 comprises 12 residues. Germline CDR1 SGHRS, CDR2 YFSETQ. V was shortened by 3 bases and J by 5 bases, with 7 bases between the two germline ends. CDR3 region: CASSSDRDTQYF. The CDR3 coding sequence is TGCGCCAGCAGCTCTGACAGAGATACGCAGTATTTT.

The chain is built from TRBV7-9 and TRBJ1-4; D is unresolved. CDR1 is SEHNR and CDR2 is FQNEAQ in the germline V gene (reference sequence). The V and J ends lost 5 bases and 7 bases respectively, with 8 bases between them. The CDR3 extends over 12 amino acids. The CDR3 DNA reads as TGTGCCAGCAGCCCCAGCGTTGAAAAACTGTTTTTT. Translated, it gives CASSPSVEKLFF.

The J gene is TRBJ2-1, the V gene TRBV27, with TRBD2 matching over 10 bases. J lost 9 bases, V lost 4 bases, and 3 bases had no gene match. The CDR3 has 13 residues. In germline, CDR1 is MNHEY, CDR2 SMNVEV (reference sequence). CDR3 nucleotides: TGTGCCAGCAGTTCGACTAGCGGGCTTGAGCAGTTCTTC. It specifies CASSSTSGLEQFF.

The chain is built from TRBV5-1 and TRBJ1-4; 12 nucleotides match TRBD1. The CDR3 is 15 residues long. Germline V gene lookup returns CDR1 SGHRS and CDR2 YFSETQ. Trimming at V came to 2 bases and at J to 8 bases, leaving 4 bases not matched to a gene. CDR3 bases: TGCGCCAGCAGCTTAAGGGGGACAGGGGGCGAAAAACTGTTTTTT. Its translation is CASSLRGTGGEKLFF.

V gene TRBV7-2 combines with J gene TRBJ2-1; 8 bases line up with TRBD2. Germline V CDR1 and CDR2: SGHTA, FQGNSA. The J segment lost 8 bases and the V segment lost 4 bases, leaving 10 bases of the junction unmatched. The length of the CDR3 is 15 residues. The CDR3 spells CASSSQRGRSDEQFF. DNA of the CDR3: TGTGCCAGCAGCTCCCAGCGGGGGCGGTCCGATGAGCAGTTCTTC.

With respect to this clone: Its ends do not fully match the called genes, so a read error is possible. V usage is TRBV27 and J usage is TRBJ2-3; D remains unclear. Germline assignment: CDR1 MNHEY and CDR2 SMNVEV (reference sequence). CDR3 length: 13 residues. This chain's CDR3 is CASRLFGTDTQYF. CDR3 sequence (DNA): TGTGCCAGCAGATTATTCGGCACAGATACGCAGTATTTT.

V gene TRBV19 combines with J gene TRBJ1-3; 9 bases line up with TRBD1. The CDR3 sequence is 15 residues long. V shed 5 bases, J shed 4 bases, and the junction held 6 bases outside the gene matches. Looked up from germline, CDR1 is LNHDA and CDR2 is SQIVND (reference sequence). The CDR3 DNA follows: TGTGCCAGTAGTCCCCCGGGACAGGGAGGAAACACCATATATTTT. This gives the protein CASSPPGQGGNTIYF.

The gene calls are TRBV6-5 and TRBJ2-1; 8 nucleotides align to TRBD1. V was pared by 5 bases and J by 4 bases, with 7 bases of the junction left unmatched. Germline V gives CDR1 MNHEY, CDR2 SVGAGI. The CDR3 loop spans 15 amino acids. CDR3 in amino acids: CASSPNRGTYNEQFF. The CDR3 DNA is TGTGCCAGCAGTCCCAACAGGGGGACTTACAATGAGCAGTTCTTC.

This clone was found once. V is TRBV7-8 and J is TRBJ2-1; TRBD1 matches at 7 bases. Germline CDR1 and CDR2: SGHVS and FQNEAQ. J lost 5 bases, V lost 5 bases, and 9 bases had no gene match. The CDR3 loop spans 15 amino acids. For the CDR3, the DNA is TGTGCCAGCAGCCCCAGACAGGGAGTCAACAATGAGCAGTTCTTC. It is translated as CASSPRQGVNNEQFF.

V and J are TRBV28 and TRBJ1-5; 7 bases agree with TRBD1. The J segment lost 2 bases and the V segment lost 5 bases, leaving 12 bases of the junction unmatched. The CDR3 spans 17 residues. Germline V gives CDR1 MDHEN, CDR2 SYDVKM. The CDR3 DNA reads TGTGCCAGCAGTCCCATACCCGGGACAGTGGGCAATCAGCCCCAGCATTTT. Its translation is CASSPIPGTVGNQPQHF. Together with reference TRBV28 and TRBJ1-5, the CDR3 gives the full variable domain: DVKVTQSSRYLVKRTGEKVFLECVQDMDHENMFWYRQDPGLGLRLIYFSYDVKMKEKGDIPEGYSVSREKKERFSLILESASTNQTSMYLCASSPIPGTVGNQPQHFGDGTRLSIL.

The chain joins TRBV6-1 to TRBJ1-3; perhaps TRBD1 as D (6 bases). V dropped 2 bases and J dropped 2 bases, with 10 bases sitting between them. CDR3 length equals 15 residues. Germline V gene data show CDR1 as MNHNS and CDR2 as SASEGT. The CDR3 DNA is TGTGCCAGCAGTGAATTCGAGGGGGCTGGAAACACCATATATTTT. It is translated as CASSEFEGAGNTIYF.

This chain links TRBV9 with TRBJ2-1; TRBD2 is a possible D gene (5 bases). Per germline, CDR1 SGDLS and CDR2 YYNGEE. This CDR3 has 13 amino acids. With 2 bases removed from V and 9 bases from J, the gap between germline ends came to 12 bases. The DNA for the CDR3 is TGTGCCAGCAGCGTGGCTAGCAAGGGTGAGCAGTTCTTC. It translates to CASSVASKGEQFF.

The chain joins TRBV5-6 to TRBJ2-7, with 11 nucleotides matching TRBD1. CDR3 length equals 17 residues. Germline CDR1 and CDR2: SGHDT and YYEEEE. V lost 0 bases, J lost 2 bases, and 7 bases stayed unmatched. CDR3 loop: CASSLGAGQGGTYEQYF. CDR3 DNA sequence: TGTGCCAGCAGCTTGGGGGCGGGACAGGGGGGGACCTACGAGCAGTACTTC.

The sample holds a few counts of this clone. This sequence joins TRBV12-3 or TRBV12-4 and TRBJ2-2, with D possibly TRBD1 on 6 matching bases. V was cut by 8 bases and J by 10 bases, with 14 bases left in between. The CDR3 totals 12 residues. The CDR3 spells CASRWTAEELFF. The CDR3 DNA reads TGTGCCAGCCGCTGGACAGCGGAGGAGCTGTTTTTT.

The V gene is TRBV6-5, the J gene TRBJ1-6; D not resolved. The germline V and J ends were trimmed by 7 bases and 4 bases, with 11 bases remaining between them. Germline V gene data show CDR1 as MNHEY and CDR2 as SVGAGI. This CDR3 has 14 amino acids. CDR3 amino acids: CASTLESYNSPLHF. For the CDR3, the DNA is TGTGCCAGCACCCTAGAGAGTTATAATTCACCCCTCCACTTT.

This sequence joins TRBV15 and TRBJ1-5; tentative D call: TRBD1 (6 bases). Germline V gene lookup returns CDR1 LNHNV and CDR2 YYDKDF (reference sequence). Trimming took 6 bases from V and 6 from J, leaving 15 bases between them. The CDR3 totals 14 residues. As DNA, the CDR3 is TGTGCCACCAGTTTAGGGAGGGGGAGTCAGCCCCAGCATTTT. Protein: CATSLGRGSQPQHF.

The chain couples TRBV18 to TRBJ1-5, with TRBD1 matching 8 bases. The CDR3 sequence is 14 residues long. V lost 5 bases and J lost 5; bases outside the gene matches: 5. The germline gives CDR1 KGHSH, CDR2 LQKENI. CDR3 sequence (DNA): TGTGCCAGCTCAGCAGGGGGCGCGGATCAGCCCCAGCATTTT. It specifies CASSAGGADQPQHF.

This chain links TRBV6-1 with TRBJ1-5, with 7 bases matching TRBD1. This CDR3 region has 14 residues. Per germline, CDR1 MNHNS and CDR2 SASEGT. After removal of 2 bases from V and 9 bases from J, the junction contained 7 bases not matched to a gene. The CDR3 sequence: CASSEPDRVGPQHF. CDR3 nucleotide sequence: TGTGCCAGCAGTGAACCAGACAGGGTGGGGCCCCAGCATTTT.

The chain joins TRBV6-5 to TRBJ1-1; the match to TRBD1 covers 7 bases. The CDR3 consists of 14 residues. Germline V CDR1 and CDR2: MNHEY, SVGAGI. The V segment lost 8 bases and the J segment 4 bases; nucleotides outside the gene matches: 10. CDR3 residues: CASQVDRATTEAFF. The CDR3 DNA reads TGTGCCAGCCAGGTAGACAGGGCTACCACTGAAGCTTTCTTT.

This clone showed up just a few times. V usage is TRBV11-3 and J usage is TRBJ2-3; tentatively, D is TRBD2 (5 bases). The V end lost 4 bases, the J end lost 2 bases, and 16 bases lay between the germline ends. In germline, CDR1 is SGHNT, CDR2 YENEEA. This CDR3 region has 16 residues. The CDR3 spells CASSSGFSGDTDTQYF. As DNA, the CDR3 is TGTGCCAGCAGCTCCGGGTTTTCCGGGGACACAGATACGCAGTATTTT.

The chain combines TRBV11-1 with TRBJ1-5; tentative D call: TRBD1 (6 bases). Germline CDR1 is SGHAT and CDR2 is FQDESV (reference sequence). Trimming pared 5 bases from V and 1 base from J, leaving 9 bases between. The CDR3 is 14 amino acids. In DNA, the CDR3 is TGTGCCAGCAGCCCGGACAGCAGCAATCAGCCCCAGCATTTT. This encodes CASSPDSSNQPQHF.

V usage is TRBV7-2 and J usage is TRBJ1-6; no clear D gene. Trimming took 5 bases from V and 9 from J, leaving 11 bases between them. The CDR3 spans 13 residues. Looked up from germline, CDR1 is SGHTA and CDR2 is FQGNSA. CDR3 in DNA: TGTGCCAGCAGCCCCGTAGCGGGTTCACCCCTCCACTTT. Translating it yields CASSPVAGSPLHF. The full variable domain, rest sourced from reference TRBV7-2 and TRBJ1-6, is GAGVSQSPSNKVTEKGKDVELRCDPISGHTALYWYRQSLGQGLEFLIYFQGNSAPDKSGLPSDRFSAERTGGSVSTLTIQRTQQEDSAVYLCASSPVAGSPLHFGNGTRLTVT.

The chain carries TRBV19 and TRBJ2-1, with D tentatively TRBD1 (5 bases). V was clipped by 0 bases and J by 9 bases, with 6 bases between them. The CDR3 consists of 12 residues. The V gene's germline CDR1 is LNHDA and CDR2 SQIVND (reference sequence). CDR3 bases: TGTGCCAGTAGTATAGAGGGGCGTGAGCAGTTCTTC. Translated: CASSIEGREQFF.

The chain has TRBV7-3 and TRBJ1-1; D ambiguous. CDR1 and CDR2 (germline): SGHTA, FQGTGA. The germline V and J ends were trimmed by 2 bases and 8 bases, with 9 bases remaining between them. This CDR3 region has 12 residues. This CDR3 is CASSLYPGEAFF. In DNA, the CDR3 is TGTGCCAGCAGCTTATATCCGGGAGAAGCTTTCTTT.

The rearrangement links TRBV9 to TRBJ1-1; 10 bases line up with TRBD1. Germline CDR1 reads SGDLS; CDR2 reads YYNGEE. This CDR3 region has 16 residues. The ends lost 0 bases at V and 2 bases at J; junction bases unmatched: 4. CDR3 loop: CASSVAKTGGNTEAFF. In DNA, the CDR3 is TGTGCCAGCAGCGTAGCCAAGACAGGGGGCAACACTGAAGCTTTCTTT.

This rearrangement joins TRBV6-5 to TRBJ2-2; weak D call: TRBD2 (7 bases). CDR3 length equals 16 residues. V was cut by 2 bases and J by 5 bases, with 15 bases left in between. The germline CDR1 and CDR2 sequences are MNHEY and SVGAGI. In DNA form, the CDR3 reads TGTGCCAGCAGTTACCTACGAGGGGGAGGGACCGGGGAGCTGTTTTTT. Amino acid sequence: CASSYLRGGGTGELFF.

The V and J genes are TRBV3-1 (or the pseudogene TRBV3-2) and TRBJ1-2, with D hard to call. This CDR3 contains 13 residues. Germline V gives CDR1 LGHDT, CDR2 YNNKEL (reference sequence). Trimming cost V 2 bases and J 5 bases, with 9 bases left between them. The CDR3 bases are TGTGCCAGCAGCCAAAAGCCCCTTTATGGCTACACCTTC. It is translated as CASSQKPLYGYTF.